This TCR beta chain was obtained from a study of cytotoxic CD8 clonotypes in ibrutinib-treated CLL. Whole-study context: Investigators reported some 25 partial and 2 complete responses; after median approximately 74 months, about 15 patients remained remitted and 12 progressed. The study, taken as a whole, reports: In comparison with age-matched healthy donors, baseline clonality was higher and tracked circulating CD8+ T-cell counts. Clonality went up at ibrutinib response and then declined back toward baseline at progression.

This CDR3 is built from 16 residues. The V and J ends lost 0 bases and 7 bases respectively, with 18 bases between them. In germline, CDR1 is LGHNA, CDR2 YNFKEQ. Concerning this clone: Its antigen is not known.

The data were produced by immunoSEQ multiplex PCR, yet TCRdb's version contains in-frame clones alone and is incomplete. The profile covers about 84,000 clones, with 86% appearing a single time and over 5% taken by the ten largest. Here the sequenced sample was PBMCs, taken before ibrutinib treatment. This TCR derives from a human donor with chronic lymphocytic leukemia. The chain links TRBV4-2 to TRBJ2-5; weak D call: TRBD2 (5 bases). The CDR3 protein is CASSQEGSDGDATQYF. CDR3 nucleotides: TGTGCCAGCAGCCAAGAGGGATCGGACGGGGATGCGACCCAGTACTTC.